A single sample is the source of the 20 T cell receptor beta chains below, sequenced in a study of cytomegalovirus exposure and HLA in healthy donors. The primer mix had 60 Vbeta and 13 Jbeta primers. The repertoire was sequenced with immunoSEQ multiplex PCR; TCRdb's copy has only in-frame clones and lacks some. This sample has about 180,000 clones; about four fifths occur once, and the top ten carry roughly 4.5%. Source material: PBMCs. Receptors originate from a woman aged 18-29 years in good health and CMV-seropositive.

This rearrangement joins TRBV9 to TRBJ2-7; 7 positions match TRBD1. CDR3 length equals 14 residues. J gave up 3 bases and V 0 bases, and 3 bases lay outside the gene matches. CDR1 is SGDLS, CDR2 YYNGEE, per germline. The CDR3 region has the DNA TGTGCCAGCAGCGTAGGAGGGGGCGGCTACGAGCAGTACTTC. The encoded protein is CASSVGGGGYEQYF.

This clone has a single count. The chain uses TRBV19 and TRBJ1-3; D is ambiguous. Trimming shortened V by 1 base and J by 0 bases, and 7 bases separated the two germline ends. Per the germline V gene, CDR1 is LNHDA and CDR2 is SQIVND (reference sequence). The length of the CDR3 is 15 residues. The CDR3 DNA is TGTGCCAGTAGTATAGTGGCCAACTCTGGAAACACCATATATTTT. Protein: CASSIVANSGNTIYF. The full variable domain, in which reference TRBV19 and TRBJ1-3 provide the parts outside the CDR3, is DGGITQSPKYLFRKEGQNVTLSCEQNLNHDAMYWYRQDPGQGLRLIYYSQIVNDFQKGDIAEGYSVSREKKESFPLTVTSAQKNPTAFYLCASSIVANSGNTIYFGEGSWLTVV.

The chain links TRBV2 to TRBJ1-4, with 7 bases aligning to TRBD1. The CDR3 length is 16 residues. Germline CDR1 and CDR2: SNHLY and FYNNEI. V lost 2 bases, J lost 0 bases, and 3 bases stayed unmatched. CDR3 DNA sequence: TGTGCCAGCAGTGAACTCACAGGGGCAACTAATGAAAAACTGTTTTTT. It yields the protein CASSELTGATNEKLFF.

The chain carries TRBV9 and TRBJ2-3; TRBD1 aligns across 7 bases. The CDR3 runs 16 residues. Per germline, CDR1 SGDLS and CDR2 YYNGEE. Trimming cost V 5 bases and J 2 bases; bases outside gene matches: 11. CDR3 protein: CASRVTGWGITDTQYF. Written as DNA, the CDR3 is TGTGCCAGCAGAGTGACAGGGTGGGGGATCACAGATACGCAGTATTTT.

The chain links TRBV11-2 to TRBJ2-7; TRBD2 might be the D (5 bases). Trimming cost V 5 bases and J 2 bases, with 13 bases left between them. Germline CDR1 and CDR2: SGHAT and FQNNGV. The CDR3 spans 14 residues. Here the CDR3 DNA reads TGTGCCAGCAGCGTAATAACCGGGGCCTACGAGCAGTACTTC. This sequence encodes CASSVITGAYEQYF. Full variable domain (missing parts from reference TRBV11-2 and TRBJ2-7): EAGVAQSPRYKIIEKRQSVAFWCNPISGHATLYWYQQILGQGPKLLIQFQNNGVVDDSQLPKDRFSAERLKGVDSTLKIQPAKLEDSAVYLCASSVITGAYEQYFGPGTRLTVT.

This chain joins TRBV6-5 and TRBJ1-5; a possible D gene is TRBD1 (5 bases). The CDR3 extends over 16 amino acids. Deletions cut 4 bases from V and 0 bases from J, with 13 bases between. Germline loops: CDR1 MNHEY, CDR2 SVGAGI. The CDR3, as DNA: TGTGCCAGCAGTTCGAAGGGGTACATTAGCAATCAGCCCCAGCATTTT. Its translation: CASSSKGYISNQPQHF.

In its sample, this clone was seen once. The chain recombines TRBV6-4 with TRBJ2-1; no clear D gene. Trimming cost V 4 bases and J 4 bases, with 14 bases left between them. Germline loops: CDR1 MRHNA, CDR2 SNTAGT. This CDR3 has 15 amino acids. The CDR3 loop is CASSGRVGSYNEQFF. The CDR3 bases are TGTGCCAGCAGTGGTCGGGTTGGGTCATACAATGAGCAGTTCTTC.

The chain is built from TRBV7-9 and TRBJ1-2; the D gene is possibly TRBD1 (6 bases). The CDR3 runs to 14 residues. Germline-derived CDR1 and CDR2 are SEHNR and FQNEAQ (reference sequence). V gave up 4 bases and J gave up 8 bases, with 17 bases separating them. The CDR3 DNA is TGTGCCAGCAGCTCGGGGACATCTAGGAGGGGCTACACCTTC. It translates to CASSSGTSRRGYTF.

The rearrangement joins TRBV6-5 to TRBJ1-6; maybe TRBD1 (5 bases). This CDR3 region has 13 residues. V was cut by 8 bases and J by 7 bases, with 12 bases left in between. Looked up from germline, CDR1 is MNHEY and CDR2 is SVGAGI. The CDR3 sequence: CASGRVSNSPLHF. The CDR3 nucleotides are TGTGCCAGCGGCAGGGTTTCGAATTCACCCCTCCACTTT.

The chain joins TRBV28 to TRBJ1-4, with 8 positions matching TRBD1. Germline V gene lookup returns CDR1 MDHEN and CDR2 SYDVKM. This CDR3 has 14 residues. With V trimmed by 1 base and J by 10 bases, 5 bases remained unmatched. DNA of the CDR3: TGTGCCAGCAGTTTATCAGGGGGCGCGGGAAAACTGTTTTTT. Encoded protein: CASSLSGGAGKLFF.

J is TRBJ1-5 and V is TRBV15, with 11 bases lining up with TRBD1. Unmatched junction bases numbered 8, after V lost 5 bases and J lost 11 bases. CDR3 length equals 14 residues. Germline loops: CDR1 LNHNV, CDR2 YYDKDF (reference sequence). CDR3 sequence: CATSLGGQGGSQHF. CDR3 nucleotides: TGTGCCACCAGCCTTGGGGGACAGGGGGGCTCCCAGCATTTT.

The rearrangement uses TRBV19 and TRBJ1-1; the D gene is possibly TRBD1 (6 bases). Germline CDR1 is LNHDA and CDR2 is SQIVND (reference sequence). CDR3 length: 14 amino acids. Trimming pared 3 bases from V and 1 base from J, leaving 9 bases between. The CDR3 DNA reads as TGTGCCAGTAGTATCCCGGGACAGAACACTGAAGCTTTCTTT. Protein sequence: CASSIPGQNTEAFF.

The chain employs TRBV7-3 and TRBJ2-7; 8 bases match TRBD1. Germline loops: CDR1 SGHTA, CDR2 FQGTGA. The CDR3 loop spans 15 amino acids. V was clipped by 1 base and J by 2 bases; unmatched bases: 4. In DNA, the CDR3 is TGTGCCAGCAGCTTAAGCGGACAGGGACCCTACGAGCAGTACTTC. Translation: CASSLSGQGPYEQYF.

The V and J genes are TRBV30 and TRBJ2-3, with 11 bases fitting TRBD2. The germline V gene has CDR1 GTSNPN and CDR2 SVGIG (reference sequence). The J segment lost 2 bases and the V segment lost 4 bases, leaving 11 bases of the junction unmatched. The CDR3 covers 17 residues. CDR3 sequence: CAWTIGTSGLNTDTQYF. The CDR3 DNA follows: TGTGCCTGGACCATCGGGACTAGCGGACTAAACACAGATACGCAGTATTTT. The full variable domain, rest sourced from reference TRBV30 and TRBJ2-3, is SQTIHQWPATLVQPVGSPLSLECTVEGTSNPNLYWYRQAAGRGLQLLFYSVGIGQISSEVPQNLSASRPQDRQFILSSKKLLLSDSGFYLCAWTIGTSGLNTDTQYFGPGTRLTVL.

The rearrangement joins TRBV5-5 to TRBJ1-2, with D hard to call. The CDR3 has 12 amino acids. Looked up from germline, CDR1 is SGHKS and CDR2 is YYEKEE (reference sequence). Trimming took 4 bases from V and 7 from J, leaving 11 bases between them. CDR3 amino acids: CASSLAGTGYTF. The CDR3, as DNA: TGTGCCAGCAGCCTCGCGGGTACTGGCTACACCTTC. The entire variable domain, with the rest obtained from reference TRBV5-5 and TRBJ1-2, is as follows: DAGVTQSPTHLIKTRGQQVTLRCSPISGHKSVSWYQQVLGQGPQFIFQYYEKEERGRGNFPDRFSARQFPNYSSELNVNALLLGDSALYLCASSLAGTGYTFGSGTRLTVV.

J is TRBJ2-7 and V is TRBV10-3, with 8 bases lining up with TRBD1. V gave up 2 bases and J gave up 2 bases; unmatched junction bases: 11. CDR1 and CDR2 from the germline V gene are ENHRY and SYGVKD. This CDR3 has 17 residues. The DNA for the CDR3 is TGTGCCATCAGTGAGACAACAGGGGGAGAAAGGACCTACGAGCAGTACTTC. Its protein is CAISETTGGERTYEQYF.

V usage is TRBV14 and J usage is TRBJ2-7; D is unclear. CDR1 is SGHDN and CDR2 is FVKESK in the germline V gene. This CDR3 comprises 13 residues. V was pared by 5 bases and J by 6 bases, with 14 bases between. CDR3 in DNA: TGTGCCAGCAGCAGCCGTGGAGTTAGCGAGCAGTACTTC. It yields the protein CASSSRGVSEQYF.

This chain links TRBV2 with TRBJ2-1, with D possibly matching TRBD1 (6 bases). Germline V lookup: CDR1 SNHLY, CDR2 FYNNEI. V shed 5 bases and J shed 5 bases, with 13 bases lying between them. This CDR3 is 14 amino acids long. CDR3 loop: CASSMTGQDNEQFF. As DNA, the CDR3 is TGTGCCAGCAGTATGACAGGCCAGGACAATGAGCAGTTCTTC.

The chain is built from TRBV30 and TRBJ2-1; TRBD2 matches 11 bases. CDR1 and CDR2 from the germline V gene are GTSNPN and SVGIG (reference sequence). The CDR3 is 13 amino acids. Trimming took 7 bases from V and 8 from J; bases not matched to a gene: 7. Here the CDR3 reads CAFSGGAMDEQFF. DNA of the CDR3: TGTGCCTTTAGCGGGGGGGCCATGGATGAGCAGTTCTTC.

CDR3 amino acids: CASSDRAVEETQYF. As DNA, the CDR3 is TGTGCCAGCAGTGACAGGGCGGTAGAAGAGACCCAGTACTTC. This rearrangement joins TRBV2 to TRBJ2-5, with D perhaps TRBD1 (5 bases). CDR1 SNHLY and CDR2 FYNNEI come from the germline V gene. The CDR3 totals 14 residues. V dropped 3 bases and J dropped 3 bases, with 11 bases sitting between them.